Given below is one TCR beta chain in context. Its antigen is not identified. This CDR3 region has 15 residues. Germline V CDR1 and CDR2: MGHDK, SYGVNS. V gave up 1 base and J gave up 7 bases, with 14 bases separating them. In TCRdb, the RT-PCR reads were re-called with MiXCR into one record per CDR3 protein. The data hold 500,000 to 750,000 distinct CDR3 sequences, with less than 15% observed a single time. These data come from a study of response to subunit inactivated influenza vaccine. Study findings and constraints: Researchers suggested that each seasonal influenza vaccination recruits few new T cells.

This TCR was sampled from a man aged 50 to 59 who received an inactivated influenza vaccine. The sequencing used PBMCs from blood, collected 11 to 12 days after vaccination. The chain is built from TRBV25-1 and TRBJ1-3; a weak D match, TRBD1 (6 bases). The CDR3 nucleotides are TGTGCCAGCAGTGAATCAGGGGTCCTGGGGAACACCATATATTTT. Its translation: CASSESGVLGNTIYF.